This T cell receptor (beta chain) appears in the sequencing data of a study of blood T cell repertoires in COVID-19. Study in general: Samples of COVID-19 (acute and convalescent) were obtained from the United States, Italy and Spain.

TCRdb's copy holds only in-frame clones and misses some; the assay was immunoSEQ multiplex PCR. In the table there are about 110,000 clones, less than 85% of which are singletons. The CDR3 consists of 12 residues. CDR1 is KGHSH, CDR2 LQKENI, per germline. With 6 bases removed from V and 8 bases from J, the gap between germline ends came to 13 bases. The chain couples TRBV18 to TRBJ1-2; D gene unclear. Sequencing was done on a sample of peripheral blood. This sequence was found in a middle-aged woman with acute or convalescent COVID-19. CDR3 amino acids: CASSPTPGGYTF. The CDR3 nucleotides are TGTGCCAGCTCTCCCACACCGGGAGGCTACACCTTC.